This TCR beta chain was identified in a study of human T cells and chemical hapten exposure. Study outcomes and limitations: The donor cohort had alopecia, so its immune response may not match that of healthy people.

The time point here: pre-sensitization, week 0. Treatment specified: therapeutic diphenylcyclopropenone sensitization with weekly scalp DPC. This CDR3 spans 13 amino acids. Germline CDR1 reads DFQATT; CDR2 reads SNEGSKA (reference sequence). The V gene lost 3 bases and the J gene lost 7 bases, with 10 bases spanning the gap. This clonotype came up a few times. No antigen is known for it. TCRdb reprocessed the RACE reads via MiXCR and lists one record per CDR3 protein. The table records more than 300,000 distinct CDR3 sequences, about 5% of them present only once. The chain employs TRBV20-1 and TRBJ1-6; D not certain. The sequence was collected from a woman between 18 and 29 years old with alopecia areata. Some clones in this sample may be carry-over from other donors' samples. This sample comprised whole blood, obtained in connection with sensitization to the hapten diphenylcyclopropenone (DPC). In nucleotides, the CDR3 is TGCAGTGCTAGCGTACAGCTAAATTCACCCCTCCACTTT. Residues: CSASVQLNSPLHF.